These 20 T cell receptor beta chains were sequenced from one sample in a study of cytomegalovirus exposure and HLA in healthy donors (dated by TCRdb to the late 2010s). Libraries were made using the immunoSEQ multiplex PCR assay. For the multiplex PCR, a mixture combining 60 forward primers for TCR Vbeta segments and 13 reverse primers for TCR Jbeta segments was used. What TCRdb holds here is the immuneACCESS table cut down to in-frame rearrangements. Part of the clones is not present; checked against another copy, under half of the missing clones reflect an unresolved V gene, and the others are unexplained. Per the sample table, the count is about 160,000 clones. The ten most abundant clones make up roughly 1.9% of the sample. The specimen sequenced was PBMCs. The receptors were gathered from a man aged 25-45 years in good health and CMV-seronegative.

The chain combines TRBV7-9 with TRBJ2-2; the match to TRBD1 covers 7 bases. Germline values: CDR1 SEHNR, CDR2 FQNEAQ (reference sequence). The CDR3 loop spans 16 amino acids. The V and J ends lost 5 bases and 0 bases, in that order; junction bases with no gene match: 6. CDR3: CASSDRDSANTGELFF. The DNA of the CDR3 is TGTGCCAGCAGCGACCGGGACAGCGCGAACACCGGGGAGCTGTTTTTT.

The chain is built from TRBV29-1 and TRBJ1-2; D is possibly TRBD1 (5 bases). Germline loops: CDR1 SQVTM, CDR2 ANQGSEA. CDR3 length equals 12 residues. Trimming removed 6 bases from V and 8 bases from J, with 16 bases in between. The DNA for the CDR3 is TGCAGCGTGACAGCTAACCGCGACGGCTACACCTTC. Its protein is CSVTANRDGYTF.

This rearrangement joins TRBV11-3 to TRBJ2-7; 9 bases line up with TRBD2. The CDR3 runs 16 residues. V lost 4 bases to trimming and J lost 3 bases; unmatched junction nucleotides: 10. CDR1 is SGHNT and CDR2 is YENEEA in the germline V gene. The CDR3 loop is CASSSRLAEPLYEQYF. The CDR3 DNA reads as TGTGCCAGCAGCTCCCGACTAGCGGAGCCTCTCTACGAGCAGTACTTC. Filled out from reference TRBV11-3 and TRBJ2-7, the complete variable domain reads EAGVVQSPRYKIIEKKQPVAFWCNPISGHNTLYWYLQNLGQGPELLIRYENEEAVDDSQLPKDRFSAERLKGVDSTLKIQPAELGDSAVYLCASSSRLAEPLYEQYFGPGTRLTVT.

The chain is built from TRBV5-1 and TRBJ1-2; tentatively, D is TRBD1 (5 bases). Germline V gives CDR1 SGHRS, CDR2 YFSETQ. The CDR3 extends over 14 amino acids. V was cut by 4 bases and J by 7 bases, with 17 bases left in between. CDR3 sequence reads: CASSPGPRQGGYTF. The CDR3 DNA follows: TGCGCCAGCAGCCCCGGGCCCCGGCAGGGTGGCTACACCTTC.

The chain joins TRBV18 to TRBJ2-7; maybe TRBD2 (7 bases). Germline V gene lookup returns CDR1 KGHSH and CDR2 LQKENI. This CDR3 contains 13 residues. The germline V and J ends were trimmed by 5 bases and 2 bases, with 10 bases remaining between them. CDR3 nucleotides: TGTGCCAGCTCAAGGGGGGGGACCTACGAGCAGTACTTC. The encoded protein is CASSRGGTYEQYF.

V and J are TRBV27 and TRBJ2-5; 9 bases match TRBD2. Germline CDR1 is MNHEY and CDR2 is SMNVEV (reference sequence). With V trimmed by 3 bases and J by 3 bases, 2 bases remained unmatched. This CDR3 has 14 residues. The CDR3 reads CASSLASGEETQYF. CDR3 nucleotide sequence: TGTGCCAGCAGTTTGGCTAGCGGGGAAGAGACCCAGTACTTC.

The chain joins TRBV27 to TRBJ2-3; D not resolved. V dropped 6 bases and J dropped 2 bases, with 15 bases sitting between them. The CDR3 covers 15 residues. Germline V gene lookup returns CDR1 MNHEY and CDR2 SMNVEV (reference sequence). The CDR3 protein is CASSQVPYITDTQYF. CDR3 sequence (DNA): TGTGCCAGCAGCCAGGTACCCTATATCACAGATACGCAGTATTTT.

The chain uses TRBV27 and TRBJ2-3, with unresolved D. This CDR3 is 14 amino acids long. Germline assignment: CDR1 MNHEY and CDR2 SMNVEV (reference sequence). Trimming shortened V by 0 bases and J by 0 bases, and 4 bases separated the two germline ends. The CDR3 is CASSLSLSTDTQYF. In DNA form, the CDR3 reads TGTGCCAGCAGTTTATCCCTGAGCACAGATACGCAGTATTTT.

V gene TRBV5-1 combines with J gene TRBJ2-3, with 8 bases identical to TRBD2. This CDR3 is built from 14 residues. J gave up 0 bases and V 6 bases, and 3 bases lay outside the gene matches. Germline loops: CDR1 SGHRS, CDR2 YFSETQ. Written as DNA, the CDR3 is TGCGCCAGCAACCCTAGCGGGAGCACAGATACGCAGTATTTT. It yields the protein CASNPSGSTDTQYF.

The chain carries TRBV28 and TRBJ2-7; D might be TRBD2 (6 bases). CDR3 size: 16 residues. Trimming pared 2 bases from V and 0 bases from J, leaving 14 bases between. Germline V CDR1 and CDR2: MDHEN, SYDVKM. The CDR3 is CASSLQGAGSSYEQYF. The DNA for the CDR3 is TGTGCCAGCAGTTTACAAGGCGCGGGGAGCTCCTACGAGCAGTACTTC.

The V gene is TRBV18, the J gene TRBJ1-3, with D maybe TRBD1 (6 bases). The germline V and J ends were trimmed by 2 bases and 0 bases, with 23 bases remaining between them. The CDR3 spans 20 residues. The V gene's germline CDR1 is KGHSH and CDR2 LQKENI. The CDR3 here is CASSPRTPGEQSYSGNTIYF. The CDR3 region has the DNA TGTGCCAGCTCACCAAGAACCCCAGGGGAACAATCCTACTCTGGAAACACCATATATTTT.

This chain's CDR3 is CASSGRTSGNYEQYF. The DNA for the CDR3 is TGTGCCAGCAGTGGGCGGACTAGCGGGAATTACGAGCAGTACTTC. This chain links TRBV27 with TRBJ2-7; 12 bases are a match to TRBD2. With 5 bases clipped from V and 4 bases from J, the junction kept 6 bases outside the gene matches. The CDR3 covers 15 residues. The germline V gene has CDR1 MNHEY and CDR2 SMNVEV (reference sequence).

CDR3 region: CASTRTRNYGYTF. The CDR3 DNA is TGTGCCAGTACACGGACACGTAACTATGGCTACACCTTC. The rearrangement uses TRBV19 and TRBJ1-2; D might be TRBD1 (5 bases). The germline CDR1 and CDR2 sequences are LNHDA and SQIVND (reference sequence). The V end was cut by 7 bases, the J end by 1 base, with 10 bases between. The CDR3 is 13 amino acids.

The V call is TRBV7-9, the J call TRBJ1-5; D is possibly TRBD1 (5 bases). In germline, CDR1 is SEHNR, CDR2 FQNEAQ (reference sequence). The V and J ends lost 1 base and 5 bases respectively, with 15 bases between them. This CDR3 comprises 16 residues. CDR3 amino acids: CASSLGLGDIDQPQHF. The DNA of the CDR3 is TGTGCCAGCAGCTTAGGTCTAGGGGATATTGATCAGCCCCAGCATTTT.

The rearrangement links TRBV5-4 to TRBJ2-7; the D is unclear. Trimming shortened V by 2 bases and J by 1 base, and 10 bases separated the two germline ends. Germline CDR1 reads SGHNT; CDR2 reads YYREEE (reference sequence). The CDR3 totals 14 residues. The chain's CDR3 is CASSFVAGSYEQYF. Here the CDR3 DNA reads TGTGCCAGCAGCTTCGTTGCCGGTTCCTACGAGCAGTACTTC.

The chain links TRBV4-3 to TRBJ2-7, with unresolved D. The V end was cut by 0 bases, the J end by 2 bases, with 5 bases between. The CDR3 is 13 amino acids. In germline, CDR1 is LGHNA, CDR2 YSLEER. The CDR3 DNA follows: TGCGCCAGCAGCCAAGATATTCCCTACGAGCAGTACTTC. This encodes CASSQDIPYEQYF.

The CDR3 bases are TGCGCCAGCAGCCTGAACTTGGACTATGGCTACACCTTC. Translated, it gives CASSLNLDYGYTF. The genes are TRBV5-1 and TRBJ1-2, with D uncertain. Trimming stripped 4 bases from V and 3 bases from J, with 10 bases between. Germline loops: CDR1 SGHRS, CDR2 YFSETQ. This CDR3 spans 13 amino acids.

This chain's CDR3 is CASSEAGRGSYTF. CDR3 coding DNA: TGTGCCAGCAGTGAAGCGGGTCGGGGGAGCTACACCTTC. This chain joins TRBV6-1 and TRBJ1-2, with D perhaps TRBD1 (5 bases). V shed 0 bases and J shed 9 bases, with 11 bases lying between them. Per germline, CDR1 MNHNS and CDR2 SASEGT. The CDR3 contains 13 residues.

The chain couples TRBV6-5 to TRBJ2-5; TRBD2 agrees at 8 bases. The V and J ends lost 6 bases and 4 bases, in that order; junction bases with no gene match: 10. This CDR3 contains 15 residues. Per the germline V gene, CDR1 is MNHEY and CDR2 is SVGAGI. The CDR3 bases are TGTGCCAGCAGGGGACTAGTGGGAGGGCGAGAGACCCAGTACTTC. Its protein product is CASRGLVGGRETQYF.

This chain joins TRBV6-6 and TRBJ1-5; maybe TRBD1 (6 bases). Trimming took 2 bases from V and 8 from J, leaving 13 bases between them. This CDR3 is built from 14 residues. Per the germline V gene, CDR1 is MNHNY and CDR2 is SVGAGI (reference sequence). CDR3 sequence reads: CASSYRLYREPQHF. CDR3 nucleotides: TGTGCCAGCAGTTACAGGCTATACAGGGAGCCCCAGCATTTT.